This TCR beta chain was profiled in a study of OX40 agonist ivuxolimab in advanced cancers. V trimming: 6 bases; J trimming: 8 bases; junction bases outside the gene matches: 13. CDR1 and CDR2 (germline): MNHEY, SMNVEV (reference sequence). The CDR3 sequence is 15 residues long. Sequencing was performed with immunoSEQ multiplex PCR; in TCRdb, only in-frame clones are kept and a portion is missing. The sample holds 35,000 to 45,000 clones, more than 70% seen once. The receptor was isolated from an adult with an advanced solid tumor such as melanoma, head and neck, liver or kidney cancer. The chain recombines TRBV27 with TRBJ2-1; 7 nucleotides match TRBD2. The sample was CD4+ or CD8+ T cells sorted from blood, taken in a trial of the OX40 agonist ivuxolimab. DNA of the CDR3: TGTGCCAGCAGACCCATCGGGACTAACGACCATGAGCAGTTCTTC. This translates into CASRPIGTNDHEQFF.